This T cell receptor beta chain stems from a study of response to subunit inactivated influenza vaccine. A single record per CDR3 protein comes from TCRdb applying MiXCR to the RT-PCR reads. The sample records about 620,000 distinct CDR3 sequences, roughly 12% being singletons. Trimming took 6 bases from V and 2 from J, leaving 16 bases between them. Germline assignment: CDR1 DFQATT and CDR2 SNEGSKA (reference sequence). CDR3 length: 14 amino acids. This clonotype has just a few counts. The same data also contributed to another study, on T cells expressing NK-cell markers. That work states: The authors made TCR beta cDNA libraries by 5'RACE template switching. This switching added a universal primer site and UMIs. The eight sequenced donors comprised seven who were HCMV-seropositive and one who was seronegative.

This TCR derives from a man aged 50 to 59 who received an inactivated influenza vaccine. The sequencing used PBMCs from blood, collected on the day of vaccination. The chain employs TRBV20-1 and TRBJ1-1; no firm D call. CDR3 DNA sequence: TGCAGTGCCCCGACGGCGGTGGGCAACACTGAAGCTTTCTTT. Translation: CSAPTAVGNTEAFF.